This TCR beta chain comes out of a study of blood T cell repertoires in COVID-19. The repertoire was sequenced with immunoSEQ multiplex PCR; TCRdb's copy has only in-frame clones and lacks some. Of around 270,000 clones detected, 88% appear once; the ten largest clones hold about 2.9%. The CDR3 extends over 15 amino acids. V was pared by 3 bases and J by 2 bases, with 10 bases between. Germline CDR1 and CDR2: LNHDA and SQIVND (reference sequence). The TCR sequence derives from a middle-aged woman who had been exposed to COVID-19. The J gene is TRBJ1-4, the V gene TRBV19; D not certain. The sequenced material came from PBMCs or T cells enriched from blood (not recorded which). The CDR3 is CASSMRGGTNEKLFF. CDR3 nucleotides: TGTGCCAGTAGTATGCGGGGTGGGACTAATGAAAAACTGTTTTTT.